This record concerns one T cell receptor (beta chain) sequence. Time point described: pre-sensitization, week 0. Treatment in this sample: therapeutic diphenylcyclopropenone sensitization with weekly scalp DPC. This record comes from a study of human T cells and chemical hapten exposure. TCRdb recomputed calls from the RACE reads with MiXCR, one row per CDR3 protein. The sample consists of 250,000 or so distinct CDR3 sequences, roughly 8% of them appearing once. Trimming left V 3 bases short and J 1 base short, with 14 bases between. Germline CDR1 reads SGHRS; CDR2 reads YFSETQ. The length of the CDR3 is 16 residues.

This chain uses TRBV5-1 with TRBJ1-3; D might be TRBD1 (6 bases). The sequence was obtained from a man younger than 35 with alopecia areata. Some clones in this sample may be carry-over from other donors' samples. The specimen was whole blood, collected in connection with sensitization to the hapten diphenylcyclopropenone (DPC). The CDR3 nucleotides read TGCGCCAGCAGCTCGTCCGGGACACTATCTGGAAACACCATATATTTT. Protein product: CASSSSGTLSGNTIYF.